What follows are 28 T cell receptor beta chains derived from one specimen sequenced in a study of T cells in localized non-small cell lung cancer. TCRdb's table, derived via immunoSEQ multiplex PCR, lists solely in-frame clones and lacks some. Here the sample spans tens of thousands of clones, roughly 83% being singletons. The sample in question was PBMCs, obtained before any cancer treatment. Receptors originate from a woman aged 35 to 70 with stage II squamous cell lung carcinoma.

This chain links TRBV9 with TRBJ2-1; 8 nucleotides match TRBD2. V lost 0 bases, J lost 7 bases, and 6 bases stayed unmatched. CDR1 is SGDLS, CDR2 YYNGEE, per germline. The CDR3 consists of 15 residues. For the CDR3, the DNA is TGTGCCAGCAGCGTAGCCCGGGGGGGAGCGAATGAGCAGTTCTTC. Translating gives CASSVARGGANEQFF.

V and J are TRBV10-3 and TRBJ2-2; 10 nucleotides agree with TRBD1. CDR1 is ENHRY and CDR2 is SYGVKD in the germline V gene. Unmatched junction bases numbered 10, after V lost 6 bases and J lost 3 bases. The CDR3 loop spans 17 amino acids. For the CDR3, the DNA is TGTGCCATCAGGGACACTCGGACAGGGGGGGACACCGGGGAGCTGTTTTTT. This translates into CAIRDTRTGGDTGELFF.

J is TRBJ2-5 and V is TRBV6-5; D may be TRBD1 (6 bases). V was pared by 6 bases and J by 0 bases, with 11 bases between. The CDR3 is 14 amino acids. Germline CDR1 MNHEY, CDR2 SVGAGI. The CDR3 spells CASSPRQDQETQYF. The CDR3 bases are TGTGCCAGCAGCCCGAGACAGGACCAAGAGACCCAGTACTTC.

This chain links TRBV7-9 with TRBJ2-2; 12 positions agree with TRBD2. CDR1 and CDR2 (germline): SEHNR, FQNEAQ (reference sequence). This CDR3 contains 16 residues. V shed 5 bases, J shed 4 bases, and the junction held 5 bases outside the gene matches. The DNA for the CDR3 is TGTGCCAGCAGCACCGGACTAGCGGGACGCACCGGGGAGCTGTTTTTT. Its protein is CASSTGLAGRTGELFF.

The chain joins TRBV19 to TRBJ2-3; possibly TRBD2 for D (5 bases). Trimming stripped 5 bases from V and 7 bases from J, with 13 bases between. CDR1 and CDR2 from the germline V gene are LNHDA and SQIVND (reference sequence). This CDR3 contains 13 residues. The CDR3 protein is CASSPSPGNTQYF. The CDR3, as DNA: TGTGCCAGTAGTCCCAGCCCGGGGAATACGCAGTATTTT.

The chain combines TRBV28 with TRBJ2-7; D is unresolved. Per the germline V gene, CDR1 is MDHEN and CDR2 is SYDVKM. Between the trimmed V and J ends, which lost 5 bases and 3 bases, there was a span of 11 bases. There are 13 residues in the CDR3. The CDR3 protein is CASSEALHYEQYV. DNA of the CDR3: TGTGCCAGCAGTGAGGCCCTTCACTACGAGCAGTACGTC.

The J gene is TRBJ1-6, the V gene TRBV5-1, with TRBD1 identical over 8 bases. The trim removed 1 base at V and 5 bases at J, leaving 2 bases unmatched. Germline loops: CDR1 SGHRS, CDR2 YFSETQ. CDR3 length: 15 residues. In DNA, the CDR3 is TGCGCCAGCAGCTTGACAGGGGGGGATAATTCACCCCTCCACTTT. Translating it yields CASSLTGGDNSPLHF.

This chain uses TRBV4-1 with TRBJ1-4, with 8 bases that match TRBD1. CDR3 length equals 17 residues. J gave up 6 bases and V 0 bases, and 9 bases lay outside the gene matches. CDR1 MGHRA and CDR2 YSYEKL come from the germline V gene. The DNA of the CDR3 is TGCGCCAGCAGCCAAGACCCCGGGACAGGATACGATGAAAAACTGTTTTTT. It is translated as CASSQDPGTGYDEKLFF.

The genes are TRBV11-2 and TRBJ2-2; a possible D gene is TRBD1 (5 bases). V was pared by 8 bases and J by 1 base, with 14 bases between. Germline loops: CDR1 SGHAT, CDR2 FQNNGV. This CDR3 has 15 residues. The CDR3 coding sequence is TGTGCCAGCGGATATTGGGGCCTGAACACCGGGGAGCTGTTTTTT. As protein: CASGYWGLNTGELFF.

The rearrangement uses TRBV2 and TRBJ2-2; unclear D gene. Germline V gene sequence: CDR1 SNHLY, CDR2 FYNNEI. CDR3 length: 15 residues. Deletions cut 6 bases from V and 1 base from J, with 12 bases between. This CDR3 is CASRRDWENTGELFF. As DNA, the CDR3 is TGTGCCAGCAGAAGAGATTGGGAGAACACCGGGGAGCTGTTTTTT.

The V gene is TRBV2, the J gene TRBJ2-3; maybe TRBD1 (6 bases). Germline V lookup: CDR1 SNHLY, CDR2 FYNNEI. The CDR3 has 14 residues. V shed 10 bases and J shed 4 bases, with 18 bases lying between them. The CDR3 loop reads CATGPGPGADTQYF. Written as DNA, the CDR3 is TGTGCCACCGGGCCTGGCCCAGGGGCAGATACGCAGTATTTT.

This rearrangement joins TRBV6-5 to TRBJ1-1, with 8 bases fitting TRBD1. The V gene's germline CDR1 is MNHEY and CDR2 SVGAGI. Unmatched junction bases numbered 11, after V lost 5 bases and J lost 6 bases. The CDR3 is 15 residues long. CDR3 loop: CASSKTGESSPEAFF. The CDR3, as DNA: TGTGCCAGCAGTAAGACAGGGGAATCGTCGCCTGAAGCTTTCTTT.

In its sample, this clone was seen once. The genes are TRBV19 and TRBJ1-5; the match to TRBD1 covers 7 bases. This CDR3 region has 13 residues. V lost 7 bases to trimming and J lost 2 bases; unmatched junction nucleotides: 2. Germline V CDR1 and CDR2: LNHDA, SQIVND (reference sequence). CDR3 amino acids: CASTDRGNQPQHF. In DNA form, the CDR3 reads TGTGCCAGTACCGACAGGGGCAATCAGCCCCAGCATTTT.

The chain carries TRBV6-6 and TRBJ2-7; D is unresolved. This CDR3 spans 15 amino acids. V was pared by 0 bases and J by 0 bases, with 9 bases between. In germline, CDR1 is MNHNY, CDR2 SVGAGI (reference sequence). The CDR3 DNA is TGTGCCAGCAGTTACTCGAACACACCCTCCTACGAGCAGTACTTC. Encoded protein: CASSYSNTPSYEQYF.

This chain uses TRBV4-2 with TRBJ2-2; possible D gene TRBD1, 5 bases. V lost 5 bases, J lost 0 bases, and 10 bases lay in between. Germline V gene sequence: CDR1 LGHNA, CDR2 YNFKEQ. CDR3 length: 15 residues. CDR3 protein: CASSGHFANTGELFF. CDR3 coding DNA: TGTGCCAGCAGCGGACACTTCGCGAACACCGGGGAGCTGTTTTTT.

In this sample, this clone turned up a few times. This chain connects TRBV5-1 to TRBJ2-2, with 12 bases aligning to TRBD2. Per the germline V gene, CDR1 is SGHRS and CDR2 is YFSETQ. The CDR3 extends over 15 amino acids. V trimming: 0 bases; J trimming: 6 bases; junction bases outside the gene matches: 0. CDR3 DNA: TGCGCCAGCAGCTTGGGACTAGCGGGAGCCGGGGAGCTGTTTTTT. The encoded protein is CASSLGLAGAGELFF.

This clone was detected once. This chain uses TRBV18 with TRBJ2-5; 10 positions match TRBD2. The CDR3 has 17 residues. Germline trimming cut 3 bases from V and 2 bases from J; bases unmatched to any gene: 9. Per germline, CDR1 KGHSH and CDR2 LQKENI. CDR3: CASSPYPGLAQQETQYF. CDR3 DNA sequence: TGTGCCAGCTCACCCTACCCGGGACTAGCGCAACAAGAGACCCAGTACTTC.

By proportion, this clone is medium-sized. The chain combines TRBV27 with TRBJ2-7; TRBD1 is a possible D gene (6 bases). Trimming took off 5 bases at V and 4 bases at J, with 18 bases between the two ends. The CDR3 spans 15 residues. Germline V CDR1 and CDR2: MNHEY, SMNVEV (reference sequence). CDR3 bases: TGTGCCAGCAGTACCCCCGGGACAACCCTATACGAGCAGTACTTC. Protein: CASSTPGTTLYEQYF.

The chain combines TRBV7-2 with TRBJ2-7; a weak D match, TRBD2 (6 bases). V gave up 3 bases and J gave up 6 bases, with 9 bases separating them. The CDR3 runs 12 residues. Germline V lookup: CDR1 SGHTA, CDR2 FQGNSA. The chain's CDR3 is CASSLAGSEQYF. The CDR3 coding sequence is TGTGCCAGCAGCTTGGCGGGGAGCGAGCAGTACTTC.

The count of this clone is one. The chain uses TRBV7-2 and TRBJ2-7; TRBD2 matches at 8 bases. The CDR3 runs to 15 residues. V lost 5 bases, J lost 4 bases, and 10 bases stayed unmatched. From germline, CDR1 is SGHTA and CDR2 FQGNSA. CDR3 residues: CASSPVGAGEYEQYF. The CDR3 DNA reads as TGTGCCAGCAGCCCAGTCGGAGCGGGAGAGTACGAGCAGTACTTC.

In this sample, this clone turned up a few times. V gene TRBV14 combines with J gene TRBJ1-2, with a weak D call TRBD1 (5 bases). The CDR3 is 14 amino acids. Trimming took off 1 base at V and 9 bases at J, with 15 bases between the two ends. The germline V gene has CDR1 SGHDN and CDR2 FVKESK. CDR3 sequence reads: CASSQVGRESSYTF. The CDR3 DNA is TGTGCCAGCAGCCAAGTGGGCAGGGAGTCGAGCTACACCTTC.

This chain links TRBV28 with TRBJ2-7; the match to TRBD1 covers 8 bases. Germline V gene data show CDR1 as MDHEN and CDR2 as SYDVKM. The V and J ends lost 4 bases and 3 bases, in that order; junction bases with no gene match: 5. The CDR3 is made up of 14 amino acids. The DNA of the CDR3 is TGTGCCAGCAGTTCAGGACAGGGTCTCTACGAGCAGTACGTC. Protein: CASSSGQGLYEQYV.

In DNA, the CDR3 is TGTGCCAGAAGCTTGGCCCCTAGCGGGAGTAATGAGCAGTTCTTC. Its translation: CARSLAPSGSNEQFF. The chain recombines TRBV5-3 with TRBJ2-1, with TRBD2 identical over 10 bases. TRBV5-3 is an ORF; its function is uncertain. J was trimmed by 7 bases and V by 0 bases; bases with no gene match: 4. There are 15 residues in the CDR3.

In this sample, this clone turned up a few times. CDR3 sequence reads: CASSQDFPRGSNQPQHF. The DNA for the CDR3 is TGTGCCAGCAGCCAAGATTTCCCCCGAGGTAGCAATCAGCCCCAGCATTTT. The chain carries TRBV4-2 and TRBJ1-5; no firm D call. This CDR3 spans 17 amino acids. CDR1 is LGHNA and CDR2 is YNFKEQ in the germline V gene. Deletions cut 0 bases from V and 0 bases from J, with 12 bases between.

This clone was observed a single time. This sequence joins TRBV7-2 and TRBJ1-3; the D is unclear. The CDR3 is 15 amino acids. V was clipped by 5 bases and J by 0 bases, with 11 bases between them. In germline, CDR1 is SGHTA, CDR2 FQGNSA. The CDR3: CASSAEQNSGNTIYF. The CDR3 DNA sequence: TGTGCCAGCAGCGCAGAGCAAAACTCTGGAAACACCATATATTTT.

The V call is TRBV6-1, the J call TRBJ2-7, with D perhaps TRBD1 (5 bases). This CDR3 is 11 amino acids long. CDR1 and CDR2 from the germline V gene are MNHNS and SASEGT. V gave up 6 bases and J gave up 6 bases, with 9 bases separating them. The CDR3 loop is CASSQGGEQYV. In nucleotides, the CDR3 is TGTGCCAGCAGCCAGGGTGGCGAGCAGTACGTC.

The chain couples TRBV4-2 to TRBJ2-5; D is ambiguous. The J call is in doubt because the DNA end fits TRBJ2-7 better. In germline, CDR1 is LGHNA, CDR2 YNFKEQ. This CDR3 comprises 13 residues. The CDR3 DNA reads TGTGCCAGCAGCCATGCCGGCTCCTACGAGCAGTACTTC. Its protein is CASSHAGSYEQYF.

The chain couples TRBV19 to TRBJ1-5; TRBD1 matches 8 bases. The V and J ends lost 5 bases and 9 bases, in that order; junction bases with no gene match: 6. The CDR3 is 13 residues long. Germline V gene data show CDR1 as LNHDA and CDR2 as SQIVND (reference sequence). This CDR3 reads CASSLIGTGPQHF. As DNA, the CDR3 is TGTGCCAGTAGTCTAATCGGGACAGGGCCCCAGCATTTT.